The text below deals with one T cell receptor beta chain. It has no known antigen specificity. No much larger clone exists at a distance of one base, and base qualities are not known. The cohort consisted of 650 to 700 healthy bone marrow donors. All cohort members were sampled while nominally healthy, although unrecorded immune exposures were likely present. The donor was CMV seropositive and belonged to the group of around 300 seropositive cohort members. Each donor provided a peripheral blood sample, and peripheral blood mononuclear cells were used for TCR beta sequencing. Genomic DNA extraction from the blood cell samples was performed with the Qiagen DNeasy Blood Extraction Kit. The entry originates in a study of cytomegalovirus exposure and HLA in healthy donors (dated 2017 in TCRdb). Concerning the study at large: According to an earlier analysis of 587 of the donors, some 180 million T cells yielded 100 million or so unique TCR beta sequences and 276 Gb of sequence data. A separate validation cohort of roughly 130 different subjects was used in addition to the roughly 620-subject first cohort. On average, over 200,000 unique TCR beta nucleotide sequences were sequenced per donor among fewer than 500 genotyped donors of the cohort, with roughly 19% of those sequences being non-productive. The aim of the study was to test whether cataloging public T cell receptors could identify signatures of past pathogen exposure. Of the 350 to 450 genotyped donors, 70% to 90% were placed in the genetic ancestry cluster associated with self-reported Caucasian donors. Genome-wide SNP genotypes for about three fifths of the 666 donors were used in a later genetic analysis, which treated that subset as a discovery cohort. To study patterns of TCR occurrence, a later analysis re-analyzed previously published TCR beta repertoires from just over 650 donors and added high-resolution HLA genotyping. The study profiled the T cell repertoires of 550 to 700 subjects by immunosequencing and related them to cytomegalovirus serostatus. Every repertoire in the discovery cohort had been generated on one and the same sequencing platform. Both class I and class II loci were covered by HLA typing, at four-digit resolution. About 300 gigabases of sequencing data and approximately 92 million unique TCR sequences made up an early release that covered over 550 HLA-typed donors. Donor age, sex, ethnicity and CMV serostatus were collected together with the repertoire data. In the later analysis, no new phenotypic data were used to find candidate immune exposures; instead, reliance was placed on TCR beta sequences and their occurrence across donors. A handful of DR-DQ haplotypes were handled as single units for association and clustering because linkage in the cohort was strong. To decide whether each TCR beta V gene segment behaved as functional or pseudogenic, an earlier analysis of approximately 600 of the donors relied on high-throughput TCR beta sequencing. Typing coverage differed by locus: A, B, C, DRB1 and DQB1 were typed in about 629-630 donors, DQA1 in roughly 500, DPA1 in some 610, and DPB1 in approximately 450. The study combined high-throughput TCR immunosequencing, statistical association of individual TCRs with disease status, and machine learning to predict cytomegalovirus infection status.

The CDR3 covers 13 residues, taking in both the cysteine and the phenylalanine. Left in the record is the CDR3 DNA by itself, 39 bases read in frame from the first base. The germline V gene yields SGHAT for CDR1 and FQNNGV for CDR2. V drops 5 bases and J drops 1 base, leaving 8 bases in between. The paper's findings and limits, for the study overall: Most TCR sequences were seen in very few donors, while some public TCRs were found in many individuals. A cluster of highly shared sequence variants was judged likely to represent a technical artifact of the sequencing pipeline. According to a later genetic analysis, donors in an Asian-associated ancestry cluster had fewer N-insertions in productive TCRs than the roughly 660-donor mean. A further reported finding was that TCR beta sequences accurately predicted the HLA-A and HLA-B alleles for most subjects in the first cohort. Sequencing depth was assumed to be roughly uniform across donors in the presence/absence analyses, though that assumption may not hold. Some IMGT-functional V segments, including TRBV6-2 and TRBV6-3, could not be distinguished by the 87-base-pair reads and were therefore excluded. In a later analysis, TCR association rates were found to vary across HLA loci, with the most associated TCRs seen for DRB1 alleles and the fewest for HLA-C alleles. In a later analysis, several top co-occurrence clusters were reported to appear linked to parvovirus B19, influenza, CMV and Epstein-Barr virus. Broadly in line with IMGT annotations, most TCR beta V segments showed up in productive rearrangements about 87% or about 30% of the time in an earlier analysis of under 700 of the donors. A total of 150 to 200 TCR beta chains were listed by the study as associated with cytomegalovirus. According to the authors, the approach could potentially be generalized to other disease states and immunological phenotypes. Specific HLA alleles were associated with 15,000 to 20,000 TCR beta sequences at a false discovery rate of 0.05 in a later analysis. Most CMV-associated TCR beta chains appeared to be HLA-restricted in a later analysis, and the HLA associations seemed to be driven largely by CMV exposure. In vitro tests confirmed that three of the cytomegalovirus-associated TCR beta chains recognize cytomegalovirus antigens. A later analysis found that HLA-associated TCR beta chains were more clonally expanded and had lower generation probabilities than equally common non-associated chains. Immune exposure information for the cohort was limited to CMV serostatus. Because HLA typing was unavailable for some donors at each locus, only the typed subset was used in association tests. An association between a missense DCLRE1C variant and V-gene and J-gene trimming of TCR beta chains was found in a later genetic analysis and replicated in an independent cohort. Roughly 17 rarely observed V segments, including chromosome 9 orphons, were excluded from the earlier analysis of a few hundred of the donors because counts were too low. In this cohort, only TCR beta chains were sequenced, and detectable features were limited by the absence of alpha or paired-chain data. Assigning TCR associations to individual alleles was difficult when HLA alleles, especially DR and DQ, strongly co-occurred. Correlated functional status among segregating V segments might be attributable to linkage disequilibrium, but an unknown experimental factor could not be ruled out. Cytomegalovirus status was reported to be diagnosed by the classifier with high specificity and sensitivity in both the original and validation cohorts.

Libraries were prepared through the immunoSEQ multiplex PCR assay. For the multiplex PCR, a mixture combining 60 forward primers for TCR Vbeta segments and 13 reverse primers for TCR Jbeta segments was used. The CDR3 region of rearranged TCR beta genes was amplified from genomic DNA by a multiplex PCR assay. Amplified TCR beta libraries were sequenced as 87-base-pair reads on the Illumina HiSeq System. As for how the authors treated the data: A later analysis tallied 75 million to 85 million unique TCR beta chains across the 666 repertoires, and roughly 11 million of those chains were shared by two or more donors. To remove PCR and sequencing errors, raw reads were error-corrected and collapsed into unique sequences using a nearest-neighbor algorithm that merged closely related sequences. CDR3 sequences were aligned to IMGT reference sequences to assign V, D and J gene segments. For a sequence to be retained, at least a six-nucleotide match to both a V gene segment and a J gene segment was required. A rearrangement counted as productive if the CDR3 had no stop codons and remained in frame with V and J, and every other rearrangement counted as non-productive. Following IMGT convention, CDR3 was defined as the stretch from the second conserved V-encoded cysteine to the conserved J-encoded phenylalanine. In an earlier analysis of roughly 580 of the donors, sequences lacking an unambiguous match to a single V gene segment were excluded. An earlier analysis of a few hundred of the donors classified V segments as functional when productive rearrangements were above 56.7% and as segregating when the standard deviation between donors was above 5%. A statistical classification framework was developed to diagnose cytomegalovirus status using the catalog of TCR beta chain sequences. In a later analysis, TCR nucleotide sequences were compared against IMGT/GENE-DB human TR gene sequences so that V and J genes could be assigned. A later analysis assigned CDR3 sequences and most-parsimonious VDJ recombination scenarios with the TCRdist pipeline. In a later analysis, each TCR beta chain was defined by its CDR3 amino acid sequence together with its V-gene family, and reads lacking a unique V-gene family were excluded. A later analysis removed 592 highly shared, low-generation-probability nucleotide sequences to deal with suspected cross-contamination and a sequencing artifact. For each public chain, a later analysis derived a clonal expansion index from normalized ranks of inferred template counts within each repertoire. Generation probabilities in a later analysis came from a VDJ recombination model fitted to out-of-frame rearrangements, and those results were checked against IGoR. In a later analysis, TCR-TCR, TCR-HLA and TCR-CMV co-occurrence was scored with hypergeometric tests, and a repertoire-size bias correction was applied to TCR pairs. False discovery rates were estimated in a later analysis by permuting HLA or CMV assignments 20 times. A later analysis grouped co-occurring TCRs with DBSCAN, adding TCRdist sequence similarity when clustering within HLA-allele-positive subsets. Repertoires with fewer than 30,000 or more than 120,000 public chains were left out of co-occurrence clustering, as were five repertoires with anomalous nucleotide sharing. The immuneACCESS repertoire file appears here via TCRdb, limited to in-frame rearrangements. These files lack a portion of the clones; in checked studies, under half of the deficit traces to unresolved V genes, and the cause of the others is not known. For V, J and clone size, that table is used; D and trimming come from the DNA. The sample table contains some 93,000 clones; only one count was recorded for roughly 63% of them. The ten biggest clones cover 5.5% to 6% of the sample.

Sequences were obtained from PBMCs. The sequence came from a boy aged 5-17 years in good health and CMV-seropositive. The chain was built from TRBV11-2 and TRBJ1-1, with no reliable assignment of the D segment. CDR3 sequence: CASSGRENTEAFF. The bases read TGTGCCAGCAGCGGGCGGGAGAACACTGAAGCTTTCTTT.